This T cell receptor (beta chain) was retrieved from a study of blood T cell repertoires in COVID-19. The repertoire was sequenced with immunoSEQ multiplex PCR; TCRdb's copy has only in-frame clones and lacks some. Of tens of thousands of clones in the sample, 79% were seen once. Sequenced sample: peripheral blood. This sequence originates from a human donor in a cohort sampled during active COVID-19.

CDR3 sequence reads: CASRDTGEPQPQHF. DNA for the CDR3: TGTGCCAGTAGGGATACAGGGGAGCCACAGCCCCAGCATTTT. This chain links TRBV19 with TRBJ1-5; 7 nucleotides match TRBD1. With 6 bases clipped from V and 7 bases from J, the junction kept 9 bases outside the gene matches. The CDR3 runs to 14 residues. CDR1 and CDR2 (germline): LNHDA, SQIVND (reference sequence).